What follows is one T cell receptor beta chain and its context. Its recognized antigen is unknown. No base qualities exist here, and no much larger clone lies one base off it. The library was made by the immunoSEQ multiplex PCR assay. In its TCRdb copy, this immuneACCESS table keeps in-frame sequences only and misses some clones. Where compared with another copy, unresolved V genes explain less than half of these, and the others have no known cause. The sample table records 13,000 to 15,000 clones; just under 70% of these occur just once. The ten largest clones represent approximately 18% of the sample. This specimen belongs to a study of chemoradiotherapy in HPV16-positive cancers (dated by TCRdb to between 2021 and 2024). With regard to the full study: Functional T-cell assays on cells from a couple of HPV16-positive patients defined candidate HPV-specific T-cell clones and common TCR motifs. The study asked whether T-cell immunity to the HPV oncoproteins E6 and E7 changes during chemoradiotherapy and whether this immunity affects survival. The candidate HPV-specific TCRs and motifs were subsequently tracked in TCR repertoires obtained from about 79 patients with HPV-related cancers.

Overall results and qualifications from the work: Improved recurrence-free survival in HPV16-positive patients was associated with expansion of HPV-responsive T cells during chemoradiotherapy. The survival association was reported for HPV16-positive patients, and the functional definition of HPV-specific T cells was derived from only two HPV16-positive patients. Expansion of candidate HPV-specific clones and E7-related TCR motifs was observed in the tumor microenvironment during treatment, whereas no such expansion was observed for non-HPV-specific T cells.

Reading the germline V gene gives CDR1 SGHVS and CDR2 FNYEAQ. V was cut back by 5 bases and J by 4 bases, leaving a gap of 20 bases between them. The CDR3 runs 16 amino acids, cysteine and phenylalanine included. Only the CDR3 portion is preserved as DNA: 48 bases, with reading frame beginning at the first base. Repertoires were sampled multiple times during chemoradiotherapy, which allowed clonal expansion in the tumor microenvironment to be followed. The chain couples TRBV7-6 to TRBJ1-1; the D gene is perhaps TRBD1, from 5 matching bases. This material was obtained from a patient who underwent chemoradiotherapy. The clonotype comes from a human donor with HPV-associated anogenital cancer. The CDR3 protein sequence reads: CASSAGPGGARTEAFF. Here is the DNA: TGTGCCAGCAGCGCAGGCCCGGGAGGGGCGCGCACTGAAGCTTTCTTT. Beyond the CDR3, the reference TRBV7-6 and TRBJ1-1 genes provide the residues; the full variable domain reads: GAGVSQSPRYKVTKRGQDVALRCDPISGHVSLYWYRQALGQGPEFLTYFNYEAQQDKSGLPNDRFSAERPEGSISTLTIQRTEQRDSAMYRCASSAGPGGARTEAFFGQGTRLTVV.